The 8 T cell receptor beta chains reported below all come from one sample, sequenced in a study of blood T cell repertoires in COVID-19. This table comes from immunoSEQ multiplex PCR, and its TCRdb copy is limited to in-frame clones, with some not included. The table records about 68,000 clones, 80% to 85% of them present only once. Sequencing was carried out using peripheral blood. These receptors all come from a man between 50 and 59 years old with active COVID-19.

This chain links TRBV7-9 with TRBJ1-5, with 7 bases lining up with TRBD1. The V segment lost 2 bases and the J segment 3 bases; nucleotides outside the gene matches: 7. The CDR3 loop spans 16 amino acids. Per germline, CDR1 SEHNR and CDR2 FQNEAQ (reference sequence). Here the CDR3 reads CASSLSAGGFNQPQHF. DNA for the CDR3: TGTGCCAGCAGCTTATCGGCAGGGGGTTTCAATCAGCCCCAGCATTTT.

The genes are TRBV5-1 and TRBJ2-3; 10 bases are a match to TRBD2. The length of the CDR3 is 15 residues. Trimming removed 4 bases from V and 7 bases from J; junction bases left unmatched: 9. Germline assignment: CDR1 SGHRS and CDR2 YFSETQ. This CDR3 is CASSPQGLASNTQYF. For the CDR3, the DNA is TGCGCCAGCAGCCCCCAGGGACTAGCGAGCAATACGCAGTATTTT.

The chain is built from TRBV20-1 and TRBJ2-1, with 7 bases matching TRBD2. CDR3 length: 15 amino acids. Trimming removed 3 bases from V and 3 bases from J; junction bases left unmatched: 8. CDR1 and CDR2 (germline): DFQATT, SNEGSKA (reference sequence). The CDR3 DNA sequence: TGCAGTGCTAGTGATCTAGCGGAATACTACAATGAGCAGTTCTTC. It is translated as CSASDLAEYYNEQFF.

The chain combines TRBV18 with TRBJ2-1; TRBD2 matches 7 bases. J was trimmed by 0 bases and V by 1 base; bases with no gene match: 6. Germline lookup yields CDR1 KGHSH and CDR2 LQKENI. The CDR3 is 17 amino acids. In DNA, the CDR3 is TGTGCCAGCTCACCACGGCTAGCGGATAGCTCCTACAATGAGCAGTTCTTC. Amino acids: CASSPRLADSSYNEQFF.

This chain links TRBV3-1 (or the pseudogene TRBV3-2) with TRBJ2-5, with 10 bases aligning to TRBD2. The CDR3 spans 15 residues. After removal of 1 base from V and 4 bases from J, the junction contained 3 bases not matched to a gene. Germline V gene lookup returns CDR1 LGHDT and CDR2 YNNKEL (reference sequence). The CDR3 nucleotides read TGTGCCAGCAGCCAAGGAACTAGCGGGGTAGAGACCCAGTACTTC. This gives the protein CASSQGTSGVETQYF.

The J gene is TRBJ2-7, the V gene TRBV6-5; D gene unclear. CDR1 MNHEY and CDR2 SVGAGI come from the germline V gene. Deletions cut 6 bases from V and 0 bases from J, with 15 bases between. The CDR3 loop spans 15 amino acids. CDR3 loop: CASRTLLGHSYEQYF. CDR3 DNA: TGTGCCAGCAGGACCCTCCTGGGCCACTCCTACGAGCAGTACTTC.

This rearrangement joins TRBV15 to TRBJ2-3; D gene uncertain. The V gene lost 0 bases and the J gene lost 6 bases, with 10 bases spanning the gap. Germline CDR1 and CDR2: LNHNV and YYDKDF (reference sequence). The length of the CDR3 is 14 residues. CDR3 nucleotides: TGTGCCACCAGCAGAGATAATATAGCTGATACGCAGTATTTT. This translates into CATSRDNIADTQYF.

The genes are TRBV5-8 and TRBJ1-1; TRBD1 agrees at 9 bases. CDR1 and CDR2 (germline): SGHTS, YDEGEE. The length of the CDR3 is 14 residues. J gave up 6 bases and V 4 bases, and 7 bases lay outside the gene matches. Written as DNA, the CDR3 is TGTGCCAGCAGCCTACAGGGGGCTGTGGCTGAAGCTTTCTTT. Its protein is CASSLQGAVAEAFF.